The 14 T cell receptor beta chains listed next were all sequenced from one sample in a study of shared clonotypes between healthy human individuals. Measured with immunoSEQ multiplex PCR; TCRdb has only the in-frame clones, and not every one. The sample lists roughly 1,600,000 clones, around 98.5% occurring once. The sample consisted of naive CD4+ T cells sorted from blood. This sample's subset: CD45RA+ positively selected. The receptors stem from a man aged 30-40 years in good health.

V gene TRBV9 combines with J gene TRBJ2-6; D not resolved. CDR3 length: 14 amino acids. V gave up 3 bases and J gave up 0 bases, with 4 bases separating them. Germline V lookup: CDR1 SGDLS, CDR2 YYNGEE. The CDR3: CASSGYSGANVLTF. Here the CDR3 DNA reads TGTGCCAGCAGCGGCTACTCTGGGGCCAACGTCCTGACTTTC. Filled out from reference TRBV9 and TRBJ2-6, the complete variable domain reads DSGVTQTPKHLITATGQRVTLRCSPRSGDLSVYWYQQSLDQGLQFLIQYYNGEERAKGNILERFSAQQFPDLHSELNLSSLELGDSALYFCASSGYSGANVLTFGAGSRLTVL.

V gene TRBV6-5 combines with J gene TRBJ2-1, with TRBD2 identical over 7 bases. Germline V lookup: CDR1 MNHEY, CDR2 SVGAGI. The CDR3 length is 12 residues. V dropped 6 bases and J dropped 8; count of bases not matched to a gene: 4. CDR3 nucleotides: TGTGCCAGCAGCTCAGCGGGACATGAGCAGTTCTTC. This sequence encodes CASSSAGHEQFF.

The chain recombines TRBV5-4 with TRBJ2-2, with 14 bases identical to TRBD2. This CDR3 is built from 18 residues. The ends lost 4 bases at V and 2 bases at J; junction bases unmatched: 7. CDR1 is SGHNT and CDR2 is YYREEE in the germline V gene (reference sequence). The CDR3 nucleotides are TGTGCCAGCAGCACCCGGACTAGCGGGAGGCTAAACACCGGGGAGCTGTTTTTT. The encoded protein is CASSTRTSGRLNTGELFF.

As for this clone: Other nucleotide sequences from this sample produce the same CDR3. The chain employs TRBV5-1 and TRBJ1-1; D is unresolved. The germline CDR1 and CDR2 sequences are SGHRS and YFSETQ. V was cut by 0 bases and J by 0 bases, with 9 bases left in between. The CDR3 runs to 15 residues. CDR3 bases: TGCGCCAGCAGCTTGGACGGGTTTATGAACACTGAAGCTTTCTTT. Encoded protein: CASSLDGFMNTEAFF.

The chain links TRBV19 to TRBJ1-4, with 9 positions matching TRBD1. Germline CDR1 and CDR2: LNHDA and SQIVND (reference sequence). There are 14 residues in the CDR3. Trimming removed 7 bases from V and 7 bases from J; junction bases left unmatched: 7. The CDR3 region has the DNA TGTGCCAGTACCCCGGACAGGGGTGCTGAAAAACTGTTTTTT. Protein sequence: CASTPDRGAEKLFF.

To note about this clone: This specimen includes other DNA sequences encoding the same CDR3. The chain carries TRBV5-1 and TRBJ2-3, with D unresolved. Germline assignment: CDR1 SGHRS and CDR2 YFSETQ. This CDR3 has 14 amino acids. V was shortened by 0 bases and J by 4 bases, with 9 bases between the two germline ends. CDR3 amino acids: CASSLGSRADTQYF. In DNA form, the CDR3 reads TGCGCCAGCAGCTTGGGTAGTAGGGCAGATACGCAGTATTTT.

This clone was seen only once. The genes are TRBV19 and TRBJ2-3; 8 nucleotides agree with TRBD1. V was clipped by 4 bases and J by 1 base; unmatched bases: 1. Germline V gene data show CDR1 as LNHDA and CDR2 as SQIVND (reference sequence). The CDR3 sequence is 14 residues long. The chain's CDR3 is CASSRDRRTDTQYF. The CDR3 bases are TGTGCCAGTAGTAGGGACAGGCGCACAGATACGCAGTATTTT.

The rearrangement uses TRBV15 and TRBJ1-2; 7 bases are shared with TRBD1. From germline, CDR1 is LNHNV and CDR2 YYDKDF (reference sequence). The V gene end was trimmed by 0 bases and the J gene end by 4 bases; junction bases not matched to a gene: 8. The CDR3 extends over 16 amino acids. DNA of the CDR3: TGTGCCACCAGCAGAGAAGGGGGCAGGGAACCCTATGGCTACACCTTC. Translating gives CATSREGGREPYGYTF.

The gene calls are TRBV27 and TRBJ2-7, with 9 bases fitting TRBD2. The V segment lost 2 bases and the J segment 1 base; nucleotides outside the gene matches: 6. Per the germline V gene, CDR1 is MNHEY and CDR2 is SMNVEV (reference sequence). This CDR3 spans 16 amino acids. CDR3 region: CASSLLAGGGSYEQYF. The CDR3 coding sequence is TGTGCCAGCAGTTTACTTGCGGGAGGGGGTTCCTACGAGCAGTACTTC.

The chain recombines TRBV2 with TRBJ2-2; D uncertain. Trimming shortened V by 7 bases and J by 2 bases, and 14 bases separated the two germline ends. The CDR3 consists of 15 residues. Germline lookup yields CDR1 SNHLY and CDR2 FYNNEI. Here the CDR3 reads CASTSRPGNTGELFF. CDR3 bases: TGTGCCAGCACGTCTAGGCCCGGAAACACCGGGGAGCTGTTTTTT.

This clone was picked up one time. This rearrangement joins TRBV7-3 to TRBJ2-5; a weak D match, TRBD1 (5 bases). This CDR3 is built from 15 residues. Trimming left V 1 base short and J 5 bases short, with 14 bases between. Germline values: CDR1 SGHTA, CDR2 FQGTGA. The CDR3 DNA follows: TGTGCCAGCAGCTTAATGTCGACAGCTCTCGAGACCCAGTACTTC. The encoded protein is CASSLMSTALETQYF.

The chain combines TRBV5-1 with TRBJ1-2, with TRBD1 as a possible D gene (6 bases). CDR3 length: 14 amino acids. V lost 2 bases to trimming and J lost 2 bases, with 10 bases between them. The germline V gene encodes CDR1 SGHRS and CDR2 YFSETQ. CDR3 in DNA: TGCGCCAGCAGCTTCCAAACAGGGAACTATGGCTACACCTTC. Encoded protein: CASSFQTGNYGYTF.

V gene TRBV29-1 combines with J gene TRBJ1-1; TRBD1 agrees at 7 bases. This CDR3 is built from 13 residues. The germline CDR1 and CDR2 sequences are SQVTM and ANQGSEA. Germline trimming cut 6 bases from V and 2 bases from J; bases unmatched to any gene: 6. CDR3 DNA sequence: TGCAGCGTAGCGACAGGGAGTAACACTGAAGCTTTCTTT. It specifies CSVATGSNTEAFF.

This sequence joins TRBV9 and TRBJ2-3; 8 bases are shared with TRBD1. This CDR3 has 20 residues. V lost 2 bases to trimming and J lost 4 bases; unmatched junction nucleotides: 21. CDR1 SGDLS and CDR2 YYNGEE come from the germline V gene. The CDR3 sequence: CASSVSPGTGLLARADTQYF. CDR3 in DNA: TGTGCCAGCAGCGTTTCCCCGGGGACAGGTCTACTAGCACGTGCAGATACGCAGTATTTT.